These 9 T cell receptor beta chains came from one sample sequenced in a study of blood T cell repertoires in COVID-19. Here immunoSEQ multiplex PCR was the method, and the copy in TCRdb shows in-frame clones only, minus some. The sample lists 140,000 to 150,000 clones; approximately 80% were seen once. The specimen sequenced was peripheral blood. The receptors here all came from a man in his 70s who had recovered from COVID-19.

The chain is built from TRBV27 and TRBJ1-2; no clear D. Germline lookup yields CDR1 MNHEY and CDR2 SMNVEV (reference sequence). V was clipped by 5 bases and J by 5 bases, with 15 bases between them. CDR3 length equals 14 residues. CDR3 residues: CASSQDTSRYGYTF. The DNA of the CDR3 is TGTGCCAGCAGTCAAGACACATCGAGATATGGCTACACCTTC.

The rearrangement links TRBV19 to TRBJ2-7, with TRBD2 identical over 13 bases. V lost 5 bases, J lost 6 bases, and 7 bases stayed unmatched. Germline V gene lookup returns CDR1 LNHDA and CDR2 SQIVND (reference sequence). There are 15 residues in the CDR3. CDR3 residues: CASSDRLAGGLEQYF. As DNA, the CDR3 is TGTGCCAGTAGTGACCGACTAGCGGGAGGACTCGAGCAGTACTTC.

The V and J genes are TRBV30 and TRBJ1-6; the match to TRBD1 covers 12 bases. Germline V gives CDR1 GTSNPN, CDR2 SVGIG (reference sequence). The CDR3 length is 16 residues. V lost 7 bases and J lost 5; bases outside the gene matches: 9. CDR3 sequence: CASDGDRGLNNSPLHF. The CDR3, as DNA: TGTGCCTCCGACGGGGACAGGGGGCTAAATAATTCACCCCTCCACTTT.

The rearrangement joins TRBV19 to TRBJ2-3; 9 positions agree with TRBD2. The germline gives CDR1 LNHDA, CDR2 SQIVND (reference sequence). The CDR3 loop spans 17 amino acids. J lost 2 bases, V lost 6 bases, and 12 bases had no gene match. CDR3 bases: TGTGCCAGTAGCAGAAGACCTAGCGGGACTAACACAGATACGCAGTATTTT. It codes for CASSRRPSGTNTDTQYF.

This chain joins TRBV18 and TRBJ2-2, with 11 bases aligning to TRBD2. J gave up 1 base and V 3 bases, and 7 bases lay outside the gene matches. The germline V gene has CDR1 KGHSH and CDR2 LQKENI. This CDR3 comprises 18 residues. As DNA, the CDR3 is TGTGCCAGCTCACCGCAGAGACTAGCGGGGCAGAACACCGGGGAGCTGTTTTTT. Residues: CASSPQRLAGQNTGELFF.

This clone was observed a handful of times. The rearrangement uses TRBV19 and TRBJ2-4, with 8 bases that match TRBD2. This CDR3 comprises 15 residues. Germline V gene sequence: CDR1 LNHDA, CDR2 SQIVND (reference sequence). V lost 6 bases, J lost 6 bases, and 10 bases stayed unmatched. The CDR3: CASSQTSAQGNIQYF. CDR3 coding DNA: TGTGCCAGTAGCCAGACTAGCGCCCAGGGAAACATTCAGTACTTC.

This rearrangement joins TRBV5-5 to TRBJ2-5, with D perhaps matching TRBD2 (6 bases). Germline V gene lookup returns CDR1 SGHKS and CDR2 YYEKEE (reference sequence). The length of the CDR3 is 16 residues. Trimming took 6 bases from V and 2 from J, leaving 20 bases between them. CDR3 loop: CASTDRGSVGQETQYF. The CDR3 DNA reads TGTGCCAGCACCGACCGGGGGTCGGTGGGGCAAGAGACCCAGTACTTC.

This chain uses TRBV28 with TRBJ1-3; TRBD1 matches 7 bases. The ends lost 4 bases at V and 0 bases at J; junction bases unmatched: 6. The CDR3 sequence is 16 residues long. CDR1 is MDHEN, CDR2 SYDVKM, per germline. Here the CDR3 DNA reads TGTGCCAGCAGTTCTCCAGGGGGTATCTCTGGAAACACCATATATTTT. Protein product: CASSSPGGISGNTIYF.

This clone was observed once. The chain combines TRBV20-1 with TRBJ1-1; D is undetermined. V was shortened by 3 bases and J by 3 bases, with 5 bases between the two germline ends. The length of the CDR3 is 11 residues. Germline CDR1 and CDR2: DFQATT and SNEGSKA (reference sequence). The CDR3 region is CSASGDTEAFF. CDR3 DNA: TGCAGTGCTAGCGGTGACACTGAAGCTTTCTTT.